This T cell receptor (beta chain) was observed in a study of blood T cell repertoires in COVID-19. Study as a whole: Whether acute or convalescent, the COVID-19 samples came from the United States, Italy and Spain. Sources were T cells, B-cell-depleted T cells, or PBMCs; the material itself was cDNA or gDNA.

The count of this clone is one. Authors' methods: Amplified reference gene primers provided the basis for estimating nucleated cell counts. Only in-frame clones appear in the TCRdb table, and some are missing; sequencing was by immunoSEQ multiplex PCR. That table gives V, J and clone size, and the DNA gave D and trimming. The profile shows roughly 480,000 clones, 75% to 90% of them singletons. Enrolment of Seattle patients took place during active infection, and they were followed longitudinally. The CDR3 spans 13 residues. Deletions cut 6 bases from V and 0 bases from J, with 12 bases between. Germline assignment: CDR1 SQVTM and CDR2 ANQGSEA.

The specimen was peripheral blood. This chain uses TRBV29-1 with TRBJ2-7, with D possibly matching TRBD2 (5 bases). The receptor was isolated from a man aged 18 to 29 with COVID-19, enrolled during active disease. The CDR3 region has the DNA TGCAGCGTCCGGGGTTTGGTCTCCTACGAGCAGTACTTC. The encoded protein is CSVRGLVSYEQYF.